Below are 24 T cell receptor beta chains sequenced from a single sample in a study of Ad26.COV2.S vaccination and SARS-CoV-2 variants. Treatment described: about 20 received Ad26.COV2.S at low or high dose, single or two shots; several received placebo; per-sample allocation not given. The study sampled participants on day 63 after the first vaccine or placebo injection. Sequenced by immunoSEQ multiplex PCR; TCRdb stores in-frame clones only, minus some. Here the sample spans 500,000 or so clones, roughly 87% being singletons. Specimen: peripheral blood, collected in a trial of Ad26.COV2.S vaccine versus placebo. Source of these receptors: a person aged 18-65 years who received the Ad26.COV2.S COVID-19 vaccine or a placebo.

The chain has TRBV6-1 and TRBJ1-5; D remains unclear. Trimming left V 1 base short and J 3 bases short, with 7 bases between. Germline CDR1 is MNHNS and CDR2 is SASEGT. This CDR3 spans 14 amino acids. CDR3 region: CASSEGRFNQPQHF. CDR3 nucleotide sequence: TGTGCCAGCAGTGAAGGGCGGTTCAATCAGCCCCAGCATTTT.

This clone was detected once. The chain is built from TRBV5-1 and TRBJ2-7; 11 bases are shared with TRBD2. The CDR3 is made up of 16 amino acids. Germline lookup yields CDR1 SGHRS and CDR2 YFSETQ. After removal of 4 bases from V and 5 bases from J, the junction contained 11 bases not matched to a gene. As DNA, the CDR3 is TGCGCCAGCAGCAGGGGACTAGCGGCCGCACGAGACGAGCAGTACTTC. Amino acids: CASSRGLAAARDEQYF. Using reference TRBV5-1 and TRBJ2-7 for the parts outside the CDR3, the full variable domain is KAGVTQTPRYLIKTRGQQVTLSCSPISGHRSVSWYQQTPGQGLQFLFEYFSETQRNKGNFPGRFSGRQFSNSRSEMNVSTLELGDSALYLCASSRGLAAARDEQYFGPGTRLTVT.

CDR3 protein: CASSRSGSTDTQYF. Written as DNA, the CDR3 is TGCGCCAGCAGCCGGAGCGGGAGCACAGATACGCAGTATTTT. This rearrangement joins TRBV5-1 to TRBJ2-3, with a tentative D call TRBD2 (6 bases). Looked up from germline, CDR1 is SGHRS and CDR2 is YFSETQ. V gave up 4 bases and J gave up 0 bases, with 9 bases separating them. The CDR3 length is 14 residues.

The chain combines TRBV11-2 with TRBJ2-1, with D perhaps TRBD2 (6 bases). The CDR3 length is 17 residues. Germline V CDR1 and CDR2: SGHAT, FQNNGV. The germline V and J ends were trimmed by 3 bases and 1 base, with 16 bases remaining between them. This CDR3 is CASSFPLAFGSYNEQFF. Here the CDR3 DNA reads TGTGCCAGCAGCTTCCCCCTAGCGTTTGGGTCCTACAATGAGCAGTTCTTC.

This clone appeared a few times. Here the CDR3 DNA reads TGTGCCAGTAGTATTGGAGGGCTGAACACCGGGGAGCTGTTTTTT. Translating it yields CASSIGGLNTGELFF. V and J are TRBV19 and TRBJ2-2, with a weak D call TRBD2 (6 bases). V lost 3 bases and J lost 1, with 9 bases in between. CDR1 and CDR2 (germline): LNHDA, SQIVND (reference sequence). CDR3 length: 15 amino acids.

The chain employs TRBV28 and TRBJ2-2, with TRBD2 identical over 9 bases. V was clipped by 1 base and J by 8 bases; unmatched bases: 5. Germline V gene sequence: CDR1 MDHEN, CDR2 SYDVKM. The CDR3 covers 15 residues. Written as DNA, the CDR3 is TGTGCCAGCAGTTTATTGGCTAGCGGGAATGGGGAGCTGTTTTTT. It codes for CASSLLASGNGELFF.

The V gene is TRBV10-3, the J gene TRBJ2-6, with 8 bases fitting TRBD1. Trimming removed 0 bases from V and 0 bases from J; junction bases left unmatched: 4. The CDR3 spans 18 residues. Germline lookup yields CDR1 ENHRY and CDR2 SYGVKD. This CDR3 is CAISESGQDSSGANVLTF. CDR3 nucleotides: TGTGCCATCAGTGAGTCGGGACAGGACTCCTCTGGGGCCAACGTCCTGACTTTC.

CDR3 residues: CASSLAWMGTEAFF. The CDR3 region has the DNA TGCGCCAGCAGCTTGGCCTGGATGGGCACTGAAGCTTTCTTT. This chain joins TRBV5-1 and TRBJ1-1; D is undetermined. The ends were cut back, 0 bases at V and 4 bases at J, with 10 bases in the middle. The V gene's germline CDR1 is SGHRS and CDR2 YFSETQ. This CDR3 spans 14 amino acids.

The genes are TRBV27 and TRBJ2-2; D is unresolved. CDR1 MNHEY and CDR2 SMNVEV come from the germline V gene (reference sequence). V dropped 5 bases and J dropped 5 bases, with 9 bases sitting between them. This CDR3 contains 13 residues. The CDR3 DNA reads as TGTGCCAGCAGTCCCGTGGCGACCGGGGAGCTGTTTTTT. Its translation: CASSPVATGELFF.

The rearrangement links TRBV19 to TRBJ2-1, with 9 nucleotides matching TRBD1. The CDR3 runs to 18 residues. Trimming took 3 bases from V and 7 from J; bases not matched to a gene: 16. Germline loops: CDR1 LNHDA, CDR2 SQIVND (reference sequence). CDR3 residues: CASSITANYRGLVNEQFF. In DNA, the CDR3 is TGTGCCAGTAGTATTACAGCAAACTACAGGGGGCTCGTAAATGAGCAGTTCTTC.

The chain recombines TRBV2 with TRBJ2-1; D is tentatively TRBD1 or TRBD2 (5 bases each). The germline V and J ends were trimmed by 11 bases and 10 bases, with 27 bases remaining between them. The CDR3 is made up of 15 amino acids. Germline CDR1 SNHLY, CDR2 FYNNEI. In nucleotides, the CDR3 is TGTGCCGCCCGGGCGGCGAGGGCCCAGGGATTCGAGCAGTTCTTC. This translates into CAARAARAQGFEQFF.

This clone has only one observation. The chain is built from TRBV10-2 and TRBJ1-5; D gene unclear. CDR1 is WSHSY, CDR2 SAAADI, per germline. The CDR3 length is 13 residues. Trimming removed 4 bases from V and 3 bases from J, with 7 bases in between. Written as DNA, the CDR3 is TGCGCCAGCAGTGTACAATACAATCAGCCCCAGCATTTT. It encodes CASSVQYNQPQHF.

The rearrangement uses TRBV29-1 and TRBJ1-3, with D uncertain. Trimming removed 5 bases from V and 0 bases from J, with 5 bases in between. Germline assignment: CDR1 SQVTM and CDR2 ANQGSEA. CDR3 length: 12 amino acids. This chain's CDR3 is CSVSDSGNTIYF. CDR3 DNA sequence: TGCAGCGTTTCAGACTCTGGAAACACCATATATTTT.

The rearrangement links TRBV27 to TRBJ1-1; D not resolved. Germline V CDR1 and CDR2: MNHEY, SMNVEV (reference sequence). Deletions cut 3 bases from V and 13 bases from J, with 24 bases between. This CDR3 spans 15 amino acids. CDR3 in amino acids: CASSFGFPSEERLFF. The CDR3 coding sequence is TGTGCCAGCAGTTTTGGCTTTCCCTCGGAGGAGAGACTTTTCTTT.

V usage is TRBV2 and J usage is TRBJ2-2; TRBD2 matches 10 bases. In germline, CDR1 is SNHLY, CDR2 FYNNEI. Trimming took 8 bases from V and 1 from J; bases not matched to a gene: 10. The CDR3 contains 17 residues. CDR3 region: CASSKGPSGRNTGELFF. The CDR3 DNA follows: TGTGCCAGCTCCAAGGGTCCTAGCGGGAGGAACACCGGGGAGCTGTTTTTT.

This clone turned up a few times. This rearrangement joins TRBV27 to TRBJ1-5; D not certain. The CDR3 sequence is 14 residues long. Germline CDR1 MNHEY, CDR2 SMNVEV (reference sequence). V was cut by 6 bases and J by 2 bases, with 11 bases left in between. This chain's CDR3 is CASSLGWGNQPQHF. CDR3 nucleotides: TGTGCCAGCAGCCTCGGATGGGGCAATCAGCCCCAGCATTTT.

About this clone: Other DNA sequences of this sample code for an identical CDR3. CDR3 in amino acids: CASSQGEAYEQYF. CDR3 coding DNA: TGTGCCAGCAGCCAAGGGGAGGCCTACGAGCAGTACTTC. The chain has TRBV3-1 (or the pseudogene TRBV3-2) and TRBJ2-7; tentatively, D is TRBD2 (6 bases). Looked up from germline, CDR1 is LGHDT and CDR2 is YNNKEL (reference sequence). The CDR3 totals 13 residues. V lost 1 base to trimming and J lost 2 bases, with 6 bases between them.

The chain combines TRBV14 with TRBJ2-1; no clear D gene. Trimming stripped 5 bases from V and 6 bases from J, with 5 bases between. Germline V gene sequence: CDR1 SGHDN, CDR2 FVKESK. This CDR3 has 11 amino acids. CDR3 residues: CASSSLNEQFF. CDR3 DNA sequence: TGTGCCAGCAGCTCCCTCAATGAGCAGTTCTTC.

The rearrangement joins TRBV27 to TRBJ2-7; 8 bases are a match to TRBD1. V lost 2 bases to trimming and J lost 6 bases; unmatched junction nucleotides: 6. CDR1 and CDR2 from the germline V gene are MNHEY and SMNVEV (reference sequence). This CDR3 region has 14 residues. The CDR3 region is CASSLPGQGVEQYF. The CDR3, as DNA: TGTGCCAGCAGTTTACCCGGACAGGGTGTCGAGCAGTACTTC.

The genes are TRBV9 and TRBJ1-3, with TRBD1 identical over 8 bases. With 0 bases clipped from V and 4 bases from J, the junction kept 9 bases outside the gene matches. This CDR3 contains 17 residues. Germline V CDR1 and CDR2: SGDLS, YYNGEE. The CDR3 here is CASSVEGRGRSGNTIYF. The CDR3 bases are TGTGCCAGCAGCGTAGAAGGCAGGGGGCGGTCCGGAAACACCATATATTTT.

The chain uses TRBV7-9 and TRBJ2-1, with a possible D match to TRBD2 (5 bases). The germline CDR1 and CDR2 sequences are SEHNR and FQNEAQ (reference sequence). Between the trimmed V and J ends, which lost 5 bases and 11 bases, there was a span of 19 bases. CDR3 length equals 14 residues. This chain's CDR3 is CASSPALPPGKQFF. CDR3 sequence (DNA): TGTGCCAGCAGCCCCGCATTGCCCCCGGGGAAGCAGTTCTTC. Looking up the rest from reference TRBV7-9 and TRBJ2-1 gives the full variable domain: DTGVSQNPRHKITKRGQNVTFRCDPISEHNRLYWYRQTLGQGPEFLTYFQNEAQLEKSRLLSDRFSAERPKGSFSTLEIQRTEQGDSAMYLCASSPALPPGKQFFGPGTRLTVL.

V gene TRBV30 combines with J gene TRBJ2-1; 9 positions match TRBD1. The CDR3 has 15 residues. V lost 4 bases to trimming and J lost 6 bases; unmatched junction nucleotides: 10. Per germline, CDR1 GTSNPN and CDR2 SVGIG (reference sequence). CDR3 DNA: TGTGCCTGGATTCCCCGGGACAGGGCCTTCAATGAGCAGTTCTTC. The encoded protein is CAWIPRDRAFNEQFF.

The CDR3 sequence: CAWSEDSTDTQYF. In DNA, the CDR3 is TGTGCCTGGTCAGAGGATAGCACAGATACGCAGTATTTT. This chain connects TRBV30 to TRBJ2-3, with D uncertain. Germline V gene sequence: CDR1 GTSNPN, CDR2 SVGIG (reference sequence). The CDR3 is 13 amino acids. Trimming stripped 5 bases from V and 0 bases from J, with 9 bases between. Drawing the rest from reference TRBV30 and TRBJ2-3, the complete variable domain is SQTIHQWPATLVQPVGSPLSLECTVEGTSNPNLYWYRQAAGRGLQLLFYSVGIGQISSEVPQNLSASRPQDRQFILSSKKLLLSDSGFYLCAWSEDSTDTQYFGPGTRLTVL.

The chain links TRBV24-1 to TRBJ1-5, with D tentatively TRBD1 (5 bases). The length of the CDR3 is 15 residues. Germline lookup yields CDR1 KGHDR and CDR2 SFDVKD. The germline V and J ends were trimmed by 2 bases and 6 bases, with 13 bases remaining between them. CDR3 loop: CATSDWQGGGQPQHF. CDR3 DNA: TGTGCCACCAGTGATTGGCAGGGTGGGGGTCAGCCCCAGCATTTT.